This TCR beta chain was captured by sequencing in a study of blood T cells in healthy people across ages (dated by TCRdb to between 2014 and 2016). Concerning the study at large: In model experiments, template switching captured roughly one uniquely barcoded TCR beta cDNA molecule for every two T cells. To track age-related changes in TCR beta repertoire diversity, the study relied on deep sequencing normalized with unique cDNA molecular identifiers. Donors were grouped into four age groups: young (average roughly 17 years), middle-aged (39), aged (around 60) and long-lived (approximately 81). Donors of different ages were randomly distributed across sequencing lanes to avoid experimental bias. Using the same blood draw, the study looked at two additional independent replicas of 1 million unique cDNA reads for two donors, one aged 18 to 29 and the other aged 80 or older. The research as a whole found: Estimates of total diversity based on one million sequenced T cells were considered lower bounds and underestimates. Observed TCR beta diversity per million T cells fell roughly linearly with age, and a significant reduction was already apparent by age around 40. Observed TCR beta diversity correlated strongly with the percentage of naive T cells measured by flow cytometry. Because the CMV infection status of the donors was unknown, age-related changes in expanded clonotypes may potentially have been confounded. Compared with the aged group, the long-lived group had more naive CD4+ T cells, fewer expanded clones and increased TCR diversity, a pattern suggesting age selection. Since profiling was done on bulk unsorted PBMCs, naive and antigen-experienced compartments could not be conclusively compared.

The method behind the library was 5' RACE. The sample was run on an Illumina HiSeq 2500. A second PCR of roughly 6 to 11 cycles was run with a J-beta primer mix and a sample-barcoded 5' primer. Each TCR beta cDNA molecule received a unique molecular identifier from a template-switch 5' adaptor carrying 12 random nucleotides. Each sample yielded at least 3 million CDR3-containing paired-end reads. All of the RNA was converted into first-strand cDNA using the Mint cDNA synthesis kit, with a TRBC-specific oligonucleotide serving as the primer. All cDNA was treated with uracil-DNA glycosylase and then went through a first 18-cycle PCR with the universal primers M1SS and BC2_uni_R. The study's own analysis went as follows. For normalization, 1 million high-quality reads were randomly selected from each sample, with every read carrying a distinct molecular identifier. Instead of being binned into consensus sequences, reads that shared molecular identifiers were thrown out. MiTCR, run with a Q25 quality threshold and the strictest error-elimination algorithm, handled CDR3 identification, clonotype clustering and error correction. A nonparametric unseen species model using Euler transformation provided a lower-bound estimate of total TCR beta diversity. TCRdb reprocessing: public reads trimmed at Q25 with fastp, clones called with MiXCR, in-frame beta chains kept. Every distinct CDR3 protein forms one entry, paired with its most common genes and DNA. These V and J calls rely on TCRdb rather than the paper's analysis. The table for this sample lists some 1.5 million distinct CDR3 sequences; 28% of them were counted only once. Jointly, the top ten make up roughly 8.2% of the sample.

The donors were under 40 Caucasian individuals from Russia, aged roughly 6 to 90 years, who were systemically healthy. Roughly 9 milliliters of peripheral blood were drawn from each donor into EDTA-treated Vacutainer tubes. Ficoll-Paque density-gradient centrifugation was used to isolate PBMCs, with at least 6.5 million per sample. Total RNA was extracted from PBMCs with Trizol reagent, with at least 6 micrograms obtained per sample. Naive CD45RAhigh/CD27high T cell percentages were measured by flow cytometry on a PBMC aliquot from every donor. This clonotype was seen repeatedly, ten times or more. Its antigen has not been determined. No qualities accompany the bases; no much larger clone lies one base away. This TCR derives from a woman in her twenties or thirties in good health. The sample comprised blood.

The CDR3 protein: CASSRRTAPPYEQYF. The DNA is as follows: TGTGCCAGCAGCCGCCGGACCGCTCCGCCCTACGAGCAGTACTTC. The rearranged chain carries TRBV7-9 and TRBJ2-7, with an unclear D gene assignment. The CDR3 goes from the cysteine to the phenylalanine over 15 residues. The retained sequence is limited to the CDR3, 45 bases, with the frame set at the first base. Looking up the germline V gene (reference sequence) yields CDR1 SEHNR and CDR2 FQNEAQ. Trimming takes 5 bases from V and 2 bases from J, and the germline ends sit 16 bases apart.